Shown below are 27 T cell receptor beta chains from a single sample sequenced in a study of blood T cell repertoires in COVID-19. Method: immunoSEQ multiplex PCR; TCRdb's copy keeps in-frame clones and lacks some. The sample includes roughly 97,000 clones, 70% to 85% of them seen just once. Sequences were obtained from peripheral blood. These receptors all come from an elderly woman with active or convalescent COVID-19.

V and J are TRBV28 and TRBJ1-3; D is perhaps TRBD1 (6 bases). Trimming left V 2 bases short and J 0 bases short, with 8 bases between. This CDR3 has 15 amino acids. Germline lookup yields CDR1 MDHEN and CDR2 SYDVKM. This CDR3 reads CASSLGGDSGNTIYF. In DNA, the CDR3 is TGTGCCAGCAGTTTAGGGGGCGACTCTGGAAACACCATATATTTT.

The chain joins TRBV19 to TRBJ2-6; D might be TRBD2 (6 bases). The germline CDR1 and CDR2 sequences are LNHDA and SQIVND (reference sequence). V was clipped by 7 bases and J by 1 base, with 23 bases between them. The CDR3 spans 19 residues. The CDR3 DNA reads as TGTGCCAGTAATTCAGTCAACTTAGGACTATTTTCTGGGGCCAACGTCCTGACTTTC. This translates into CASNSVNLGLFSGANVLTF.

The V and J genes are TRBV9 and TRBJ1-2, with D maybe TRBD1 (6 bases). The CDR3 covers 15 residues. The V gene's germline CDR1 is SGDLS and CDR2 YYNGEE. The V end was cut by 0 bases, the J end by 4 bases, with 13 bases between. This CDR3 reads CASSVEAKGVYGYTF. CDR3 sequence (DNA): TGTGCCAGCAGCGTAGAAGCTAAGGGGGTCTATGGCTACACCTTC.

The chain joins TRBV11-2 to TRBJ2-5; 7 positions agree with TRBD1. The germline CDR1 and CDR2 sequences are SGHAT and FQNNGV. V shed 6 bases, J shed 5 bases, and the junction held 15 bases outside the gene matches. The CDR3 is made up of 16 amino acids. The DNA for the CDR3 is TGTGCCAGCAGACCTACACACAGGGGTAACGGGGAGACCCAGTACTTC. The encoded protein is CASRPTHRGNGETQYF.

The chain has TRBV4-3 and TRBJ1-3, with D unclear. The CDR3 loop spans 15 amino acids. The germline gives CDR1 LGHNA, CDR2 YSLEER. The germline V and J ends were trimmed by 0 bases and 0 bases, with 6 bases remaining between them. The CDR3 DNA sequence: TGCGCCAGCAGCCAAGATCACTTCTCTGGAAACACCATATATTTT. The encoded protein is CASSQDHFSGNTIYF.

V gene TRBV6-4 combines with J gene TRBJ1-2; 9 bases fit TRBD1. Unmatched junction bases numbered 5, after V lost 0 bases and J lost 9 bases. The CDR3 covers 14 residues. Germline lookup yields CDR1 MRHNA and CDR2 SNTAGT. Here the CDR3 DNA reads TGTGCCAGCAGTGACTCCACAGGGGGCGGTAGCTACACCTTC. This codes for CASSDSTGGGSYTF.

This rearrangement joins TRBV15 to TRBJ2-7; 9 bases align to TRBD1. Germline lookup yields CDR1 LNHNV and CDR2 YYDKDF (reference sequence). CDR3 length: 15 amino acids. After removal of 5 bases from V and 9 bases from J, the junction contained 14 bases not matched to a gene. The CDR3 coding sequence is TGTGCCACCAGCGCTCCGGGACAGGGTCAGTTCGGGCAGTACTTC. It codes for CATSAPGQGQFGQYF.

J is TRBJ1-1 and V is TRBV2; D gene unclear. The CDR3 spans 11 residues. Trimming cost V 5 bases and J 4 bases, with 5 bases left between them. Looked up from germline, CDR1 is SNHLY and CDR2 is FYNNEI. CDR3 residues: CASSPITEAFF. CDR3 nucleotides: TGTGCCAGCAGTCCAATCACTGAAGCTTTCTTT. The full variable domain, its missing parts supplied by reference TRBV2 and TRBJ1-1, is EPEVTQTPSHQVTQMGQEVILRCVPISNHLYFYWYRQILGQKVEFLVSFYNNEISEKSEIFDDQFSVERPDGSNFTLKIRSTKLEDSAMYFCASSPITEAFFGQGTRLTVV.

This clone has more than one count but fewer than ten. The CDR3: CASSLIGTGGINEQFF. The CDR3 DNA sequence: TGTGCCAGCAGCTTAATTGGGACAGGGGGCATCAATGAGCAGTTCTTC. The V gene is TRBV13, the J gene TRBJ2-1; TRBD1 matches at 12 bases. V lost 2 bases, J lost 6 bases, and 5 bases stayed unmatched. Germline lookup yields CDR1 PRHDT and CDR2 FYEKMQ (reference sequence). The CDR3 totals 16 residues.

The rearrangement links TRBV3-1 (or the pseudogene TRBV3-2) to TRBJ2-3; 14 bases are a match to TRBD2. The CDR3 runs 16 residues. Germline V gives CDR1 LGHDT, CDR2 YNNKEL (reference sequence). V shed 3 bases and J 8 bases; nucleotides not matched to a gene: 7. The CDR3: CASSQTSGGAVATQYF. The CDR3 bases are TGTGCCAGCAGCCAGACTAGCGGGGGGGCGGTCGCTACGCAGTATTTT.

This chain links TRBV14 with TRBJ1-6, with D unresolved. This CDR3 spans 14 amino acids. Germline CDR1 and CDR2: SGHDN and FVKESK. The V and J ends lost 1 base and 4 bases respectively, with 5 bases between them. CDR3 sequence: CASSQGTYNSPLHF. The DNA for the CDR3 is TGTGCCAGCAGCCAAGGGACTTATAATTCACCCCTCCACTTT.

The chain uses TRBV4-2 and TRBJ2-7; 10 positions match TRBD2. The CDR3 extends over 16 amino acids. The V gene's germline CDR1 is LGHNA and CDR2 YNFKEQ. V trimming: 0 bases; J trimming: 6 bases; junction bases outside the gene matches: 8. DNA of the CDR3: TGTGCCAGCAGCCAAGATAGAAGTAGCGGGAGGCCCGAGCAGTACTTC. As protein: CASSQDRSSGRPEQYF.

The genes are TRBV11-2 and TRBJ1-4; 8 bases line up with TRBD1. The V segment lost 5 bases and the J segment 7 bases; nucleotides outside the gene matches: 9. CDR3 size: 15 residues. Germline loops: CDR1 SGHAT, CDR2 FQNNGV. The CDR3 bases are TGTGCCAGCAGCCGGAAACTCAGGGGGCCTGAAAAACTGTTTTTT. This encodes CASSRKLRGPEKLFF.

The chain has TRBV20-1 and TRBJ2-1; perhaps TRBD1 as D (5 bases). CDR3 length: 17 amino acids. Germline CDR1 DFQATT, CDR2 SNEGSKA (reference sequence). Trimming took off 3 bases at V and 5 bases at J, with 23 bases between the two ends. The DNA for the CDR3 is TGCAGTGCTAGTCCTGTTGACAGAGCAGGGTCCCACAATGAGCAGTTCTTC. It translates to CSASPVDRAGSHNEQFF.

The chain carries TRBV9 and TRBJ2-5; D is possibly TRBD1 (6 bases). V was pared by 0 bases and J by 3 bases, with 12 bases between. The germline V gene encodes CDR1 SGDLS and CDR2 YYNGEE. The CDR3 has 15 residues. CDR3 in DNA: TGTGCCAGCAGCGTAGGTTTCAGGGGTAAAGAGACCCAGTACTTC. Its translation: CASSVGFRGKETQYF.

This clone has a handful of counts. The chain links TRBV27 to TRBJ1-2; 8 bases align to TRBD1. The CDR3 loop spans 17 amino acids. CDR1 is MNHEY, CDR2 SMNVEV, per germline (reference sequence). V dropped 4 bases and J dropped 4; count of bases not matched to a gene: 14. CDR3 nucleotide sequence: TGTGCCAGCAGTTCCACCACTCAGGGGGCGCTTATCTATGGCTACACCTTC. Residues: CASSSTTQGALIYGYTF.

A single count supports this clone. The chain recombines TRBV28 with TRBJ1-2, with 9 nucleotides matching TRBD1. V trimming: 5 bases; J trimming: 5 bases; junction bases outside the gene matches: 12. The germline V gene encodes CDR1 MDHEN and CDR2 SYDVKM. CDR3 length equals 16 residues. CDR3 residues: CASSGSDGQGIYGYTF. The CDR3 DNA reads TGTGCCAGCAGTGGGAGCGACGGACAGGGGATTTATGGCTACACCTTC.

CDR3 DNA: TGCGCCAGCAGCACCGAACGGGTTAGACTGAACACTGAAGCTTTCTTT. It yields the protein CASSTERVRLNTEAFF. This chain connects TRBV4-1 to TRBJ1-1; D call uncertain. Germline V gene sequence: CDR1 MGHRA, CDR2 YSYEKL. CDR3 length: 16 amino acids. V was shortened by 5 bases and J by 0 bases, with 16 bases between the two germline ends.

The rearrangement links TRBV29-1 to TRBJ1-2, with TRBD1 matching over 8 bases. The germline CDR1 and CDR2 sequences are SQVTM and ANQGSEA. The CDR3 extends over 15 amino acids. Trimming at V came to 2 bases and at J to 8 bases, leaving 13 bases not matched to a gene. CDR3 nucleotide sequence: TGCAGCGTTGAATCCCCCAACAGGGGGGTGGGGGGCTACACCTTC. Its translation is CSVESPNRGVGGYTF.

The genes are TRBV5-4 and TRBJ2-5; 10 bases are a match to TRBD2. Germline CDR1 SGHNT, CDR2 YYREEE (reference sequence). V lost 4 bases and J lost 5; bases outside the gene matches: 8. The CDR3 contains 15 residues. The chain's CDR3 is CASSPVAGGGETQYF. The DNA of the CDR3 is TGTGCCAGCAGCCCCGTAGCGGGAGGAGGGGAGACCCAGTACTTC. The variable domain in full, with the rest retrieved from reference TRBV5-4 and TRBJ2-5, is ETGVTQSPTHLIKTRGQQVTLRCSSQSGHNTVSWYQQALGQGPQFIFQYYREEENGRGNFPPRFSGLQFPNYSSELNVNALELDDSALYLCASSPVAGGGETQYFGPGTRLLVL.

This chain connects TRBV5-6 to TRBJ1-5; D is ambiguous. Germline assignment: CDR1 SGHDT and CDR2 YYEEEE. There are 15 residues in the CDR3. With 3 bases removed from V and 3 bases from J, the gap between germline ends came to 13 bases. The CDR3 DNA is TGTGCCAGCAGCTCGGGAAGGGTCGCCAATCAGCCCCAGCATTTT. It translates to CASSSGRVANQPQHF.

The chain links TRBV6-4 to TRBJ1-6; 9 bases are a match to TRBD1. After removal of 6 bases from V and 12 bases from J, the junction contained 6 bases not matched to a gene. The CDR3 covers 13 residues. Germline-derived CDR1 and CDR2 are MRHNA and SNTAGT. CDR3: CASSSDRGLPLHF. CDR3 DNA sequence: TGTGCCAGCAGCTCTGACAGGGGGTTACCCCTCCACTTT.

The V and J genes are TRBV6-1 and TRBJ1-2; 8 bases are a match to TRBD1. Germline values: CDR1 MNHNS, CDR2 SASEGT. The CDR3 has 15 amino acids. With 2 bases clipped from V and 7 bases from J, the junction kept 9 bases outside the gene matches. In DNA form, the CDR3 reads TGTGCCAGCAGTGAAACGCCGGACAGGGCCGGTGGCTACACCTTC. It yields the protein CASSETPDRAGGYTF.

DNA for the CDR3: TGTGCCAGCAGTGAATCGGCCACAGGATTTGAAAAACTGTTTTTT. This translates into CASSESATGFEKLFF. The gene calls are TRBV6-1 and TRBJ1-4, with D possibly being TRBD1 (5 bases). There are 15 residues in the CDR3. The V end lost 2 bases, the J end lost 7 bases, and 14 bases lay between the germline ends. Germline CDR1 and CDR2: MNHNS and SASEGT.

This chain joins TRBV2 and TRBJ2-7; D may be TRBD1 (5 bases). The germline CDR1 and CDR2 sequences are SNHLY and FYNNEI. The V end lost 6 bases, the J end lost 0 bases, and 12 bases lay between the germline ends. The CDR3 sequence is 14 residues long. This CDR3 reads CASRDIRYSYEQYF. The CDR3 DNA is TGTGCCAGCAGGGACATTCGATACTCCTACGAGCAGTACTTC.

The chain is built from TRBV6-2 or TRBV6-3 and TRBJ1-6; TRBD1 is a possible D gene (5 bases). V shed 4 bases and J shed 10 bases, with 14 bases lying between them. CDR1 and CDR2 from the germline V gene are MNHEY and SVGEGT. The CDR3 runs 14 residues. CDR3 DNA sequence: TGTGCCAGCAGTTTTTTATCTCGGGGGTCACCCCTCCACTTT. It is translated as CASSFLSRGSPLHF.

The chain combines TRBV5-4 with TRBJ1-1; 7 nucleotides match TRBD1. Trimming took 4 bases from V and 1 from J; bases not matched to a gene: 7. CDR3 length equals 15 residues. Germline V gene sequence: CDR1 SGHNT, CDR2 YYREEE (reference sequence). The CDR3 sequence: CASSQTGLQNTEAFF. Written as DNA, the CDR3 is TGTGCCAGCAGCCAGACAGGGCTCCAGAACACTGAAGCTTTCTTT.